These 12 T cell receptor beta chains came from one sample sequenced in a study of shared clonotypes between healthy human individuals. TCRdb keeps only in-frame clones here, not all; method: immunoSEQ multiplex PCR. The table shows around 340,000 clones, with 73% occurring only once. Sequenced: memory CD4+ T cells sorted from blood. Subset indicated: CD45RA-negative fraction. These receptors originate from a man aged 25-45 years in good health.

In its sample, this clone was seen a few times. The chain links TRBV28 to TRBJ1-2, with no clear D. Germline CDR1 reads MDHEN; CDR2 reads SYDVKM. This CDR3 is 14 amino acids long. The V end was cut by 7 bases, the J end by 3 bases, with 15 bases between. The CDR3 region has the DNA TGTGCCAGCACCCGAGGTTACACTCACTATGGCTACACCTTC. This codes for CASTRGYTHYGYTF.

This clone was observed a few times. Written as DNA, the CDR3 is TGTGCCAGCAGCGATCGACCGTCCGCGTCGAACACTGAAGCTTTCTTT. This codes for CASSDRPSASNTEAFF. V is TRBV14 and J is TRBJ1-1; no clear D gene. Looked up from germline, CDR1 is SGHDN and CDR2 is FVKESK. The CDR3 runs to 16 residues. Between the trimmed V and J ends, which lost 5 bases and 1 base, there was a span of 17 bases.

The table lists this clone with many counts. Other DNA variants within this sample encode the same CDR3. The chain links TRBV6-5 to TRBJ2-7; TRBD1 is a possible D gene (6 bases). Germline V gene data show CDR1 as MNHEY and CDR2 as SVGAGI. The CDR3 is 15 residues long. Trimming took off 0 bases at V and 3 bases at J, with 12 bases between the two ends. CDR3 protein: CASSYSPQGGYEQYF. The CDR3, as DNA: TGTGCCAGCAGTTACTCTCCACAGGGCGGCTACGAGCAGTACTTC.

The chain carries TRBV10-3 and TRBJ2-7; 10 nucleotides line up with TRBD2. Trimming at V came to 7 bases and at J to 4 bases, leaving 13 bases not matched to a gene. Germline CDR1 ENHRY, CDR2 SYGVKD. CDR3 length: 16 residues. CDR3 protein: CAITNSDLAGAYEQYF. The CDR3 DNA follows: TGTGCCATCACGAATTCTGATCTAGCGGGGGCTTACGAGCAGTACTTC.

The chain employs TRBV7-2 and TRBJ1-1; tentative D call: TRBD1 (5 bases). This CDR3 is built from 14 residues. Germline V gene data show CDR1 as SGHTA and CDR2 as FQGNSA. The V end was cut by 5 bases, the J end by 1 base, with 11 bases between. This chain's CDR3 is CASSRGVGNTEAFF. CDR3 nucleotide sequence: TGTGCCAGCAGCCGAGGGGTGGGGAACACTGAAGCTTTCTTT.

The J gene is TRBJ1-5, the V gene TRBV28; possible D gene TRBD1, 5 bases. V was clipped by 3 bases and J by 5 bases, with 11 bases between them. Germline V gives CDR1 MDHEN, CDR2 SYDVKM. CDR3 length equals 14 residues. CDR3 sequence: CASSLAGRDQPQHF. The CDR3 DNA reads TGTGCCAGCAGTTTGGCAGGGAGGGATCAGCCCCAGCATTTT.

This chain uses TRBV30 with TRBJ2-3; 8 bases fit TRBD2. The CDR3 sequence is 14 residues long. With 4 bases clipped from V and 6 bases from J, the junction kept 9 bases outside the gene matches. The germline V gene encodes CDR1 GTSNPN and CDR2 SVGIG (reference sequence). The CDR3 spells CAWTVPGGRDTQYF. The CDR3 DNA reads TGTGCCTGGACCGTCCCGGGAGGGCGGGATACGCAGTATTTT.

This clone showed up many times. The chain carries TRBV10-3 and TRBJ2-3; 8 bases agree with TRBD2. V was clipped by 3 bases and J by 5 bases; unmatched bases: 10. The CDR3 is 16 amino acids. The germline V gene encodes CDR1 ENHRY and CDR2 SYGVKD. The CDR3 bases are TGTGCCATCAGTGACCCTCGGTCCCTAGCGGGAGATACGCAGTATTTT. As protein: CAISDPRSLAGDTQYF.

The chain carries TRBV10-2 and TRBJ2-5; 11 bases fit TRBD2. The CDR3 is made up of 16 amino acids. Germline loops: CDR1 WSHSY, CDR2 SAAADI. With 4 bases clipped from V and 5 bases from J, the junction kept 9 bases outside the gene matches. In DNA, the CDR3 is TGCGCCAGCAGTGTGGTAGCGGGAGGGCCGGGGGAGACCCAGTACTTC. As protein: CASSVVAGGPGETQYF.

The chain has TRBV7-9 and TRBJ1-1; D ambiguous. The ends were cut back, 3 bases at V and 1 base at J, with 6 bases in the middle. The CDR3 extends over 13 amino acids. Germline values: CDR1 SEHNR, CDR2 FQNEAQ (reference sequence). CDR3 region: CASSFDGNTEAFF. As DNA, the CDR3 is TGTGCCAGCAGCTTCGACGGGAACACTGAAGCTTTCTTT.

The rearrangement links TRBV18 to TRBJ2-5, with 9 bases lining up with TRBD1. This CDR3 spans 16 amino acids. The V segment lost 3 bases and the J segment 5 bases; nucleotides outside the gene matches: 10. Germline values: CDR1 KGHSH, CDR2 LQKENI. The DNA of the CDR3 is TGTGCCAGCTCACCCGGAGGACAGGGGATGATGGAGACCCAGTACTTC. Translation gives CASSPGGQGMMETQYF.

V gene TRBV9 combines with J gene TRBJ1-2, with 7 nucleotides matching TRBD1. V dropped 0 bases and J dropped 6; count of bases not matched to a gene: 11. The CDR3 totals 16 residues. In germline, CDR1 is SGDLS, CDR2 YYNGEE. The CDR3 bases are TGTGCCAGCAGCGTAGAATACGACAGGGTGGTTAATGGCTACACCTTC. Translating it yields CASSVEYDRVVNGYTF.